This is a list of T cell receptor beta chains from one sample in a study of T cells in Graves' hyperthyroidism and ophthalmopathy. TCRdb reprocessed the multiplex PCR reads via MiXCR and lists one record per CDR3 protein. The data show approximately 870,000 distinct CDR3 sequences, around 39% seen once. Sequenced input: blood. These receptors were taken from a man aged 18 to 35 with Graves' hyperthyroidism. Each CDR3 is given with its conserved first and last residue.

14	TRBV2	TRBJ2-2	CASQYNRDTGELFF
14	TRBV5-1	TRBJ1-1	CASSFDRSLAEAFF
14	TRBV9	TRBJ2-5	CASSAGQAWETQYF
11	TRBV20-1	TRBJ1-1	CSARRAAEAFF
15	TRBV9	TRBJ2-3	CASSYGGRFTDTQYF
18	TRBV20-1	TRBJ2-2	CSARGQKREGRNTGELFF
15	TRBV6-1	TRBJ1-4	CASSEGAGWNEKLFF
15	TRBV10-3	TRBJ2-3	CAISGTSGGTDTQYF
15	TRBV7-9	TRBJ2-7	CASSGVPGQGDEQYF
17	TRBV10-3	TRBJ1-4	CAISDRPTGGSQEKLFF
15	TRBV7-8	TRBJ1-5	CASSLGGGFGQTQHF
13	TRBV7-9	TRBJ1-2	CASISPANYGYTF
16	TRBV7-2	TRBJ2-7	CASSLGSSGGSYEQYF
13	TRBV29-1	TRBJ2-2	CSVDTAETGELFF
14	TRBV29-1	TRBJ1-1	CSVEDWTGNTEAFF
12	TRBV10-3	TRBJ1-1	CAISESDRAAFF
15	TRBV5-4	TRBJ1-2	CASSPTRGGGYGYTF
15	TRBV7-8	TRBJ2-5	CASSSVAGYQETQYF
12	TRBV19	TRBJ1-1	CAWLFGGTEAFF
13	TRBV6-6	TRBJ2-7	CASSQGDFYEQYF
15	TRBV12-3/TRBV12-4	TRBJ1-1	CASRSSGLRNTEAFF
14	TRBV2	TRBJ1-5	CASSRDNGNQPQHF
14	TRBV10-3	TRBJ2-7	CAISVSAGGYEQYF
14	TRBV19	TRBJ1-2	CASGTENLNYGYTF
13	TRBV29-1	TRBJ2-5	CSVRAGGQETQYF
13	TRBV20-1	TRBJ1-1	CSAREVANTEAFF
18	TRBV7-9	TRBJ2-5	CASLLLGQGALEGETQYF
14	TRBV19	TRBJ1-5	CASETGGSNQPQHF
15	TRBV5-1	TRBJ2-2	CASSLEGTRSGELFF
16	TRBV5-1	TRBJ2-2	CASSLVYKVFREELFF
18	TRBV7-2	TRBJ2-7	CASSLLPGGLAVTYEQYF
15	TRBV5-6	TRBJ2-7	CASSIWTGPPYEQYF
14	TRBV25-1	TRBJ2-2	CASSEVGWAGELFF
13	TRBV10-3	TRBJ2-5	CAISKGQGETQYF
15	TRBV29-1	TRBJ1-1	CSVARGEGLSTEAFF
13	TRBV2	TRBJ2-7	CATAGTGAHEQYF
15	TRBV7-2	TRBJ1-3	CASSSVASSGNTIYF
13	TRBV5-1	TRBJ2-2	CASSLESAGELFF
13	TRBV7-8	TRBJ1-1	CASSSRLGTEAFF
14	TRBV5-6	TRBJ2-7	CASSFGPLDNEQYF
17	TRBV10-3	TRBJ1-5	CASSTGGTGDSNQPQHF
14	TRBV14	TRBJ2-2	CASSLGTITGELFF
17	TRBV10-3	TRBJ1-1	CAISELGPGTLNTEAFF
12	TRBV20-1	TRBJ1-1	CSAPTENTEAFF
14	TRBV12-3/TRBV12-4	TRBJ2-7	CASSLSGMPYEQYF
16	TRBV7-2	TRBJ1-1	CASSLLGDIMNTEAFF
12	TRBV25-1	TRBJ1-2	CAGSETGYGYTF
12	TRBV6-1	TRBJ2-7	CASTSGAYEQYF
13	TRBV20-1	TRBJ2-2	CSARGQNTGELFF
16	TRBV9	TRBJ2-5	CASSVEAGAGQETQYF
13	TRBV29-1	TRBJ2-2	CSVQFYATGELFF
15	TRBV7-2	TRBJ2-7	CASSRSTGLSYEQYF
14	TRBV7-8	TRBJ1-2	CASSLLGGRDGYTF
15	TRBV7-2	TRBJ2-7	CASSLELGALREQYF
13	TRBV15	TRBJ2-7	CAAAEGRSYEQYF
14	TRBV6-5	TRBJ2-2	CASSYSIGAGELFF
12	TRBV10-3	TRBJ2-3	CAISGSTDTQYF
11	TRBV29-1	TRBJ1-1	CSANRGTEAFF
13	TRBV28	TRBJ2-2	CASVFSNTGELFF
16	TRBV5-1	TRBJ2-6	CASSLYLGAGANVLTF